One and the same sample provided the 9 T cell receptor beta chains below, sequenced in a study of OX40 agonist ivuxolimab in advanced cancers. Libraries were prepared by immunoSEQ multiplex PCR; TCRdb keeps only in-frame clonotypes and omits some of them. The sample consists of roughly 45,000 clones, 70% to 90% of them appearing once. The sample in question was CD4+ or CD8+ T cells sorted from blood, obtained in a trial of the OX40 agonist ivuxolimab. These receptors came from an adult with an advanced solid tumor such as melanoma, head and neck, liver or kidney cancer.

The chain employs TRBV6-5 and TRBJ1-1; D possibly corresponds to TRBD1 (6 bases). The CDR3 is made up of 12 amino acids. The V end was cut by 3 bases, the J end by 12 bases, with 14 bases between. The germline V gene encodes CDR1 MNHEY and CDR2 SVGAGI. CDR3 DNA: TGTGCCAGCAGTTATGAGGGCAGGGGTCCTTTCTTT. Translation: CASSYEGRGPFF.

The chain has TRBV19 and TRBJ2-5; 7 bases fit TRBD1. Germline V gene sequence: CDR1 LNHDA, CDR2 SQIVND (reference sequence). With 5 bases clipped from V and 5 bases from J, the junction kept 5 bases outside the gene matches. This CDR3 contains 13 residues. The CDR3 DNA sequence: TGTGCCAGTAGTCCCGACAGGGTGGAGACCCAGTACTTC. The encoded protein is CASSPDRVETQYF.

The J gene is TRBJ2-1, the V gene TRBV7-9; 8 bases line up with TRBD2. J lost 6 bases, V lost 3 bases, and 4 bases had no gene match. CDR1 is SEHNR, CDR2 FQNEAQ, per germline (reference sequence). The CDR3 is 14 residues long. Here the CDR3 reads CASSFFGRANEQFF. In DNA form, the CDR3 reads TGTGCCAGCAGCTTCTTCGGGAGGGCCAATGAGCAGTTCTTC.

J is TRBJ1-6 and V is TRBV6-5; 8 bases line up with TRBD1. V gave up 5 bases and J gave up 10 bases; unmatched junction bases: 4. There are 13 residues in the CDR3. Germline V gene sequence: CDR1 MNHEY, CDR2 SVGAGI. The chain's CDR3 is CASSARQGSPLHF. The CDR3 nucleotides are TGTGCCAGCAGTGCGAGACAGGGGTCACCCCTCCACTTT.

The V gene is TRBV4-2, the J gene TRBJ2-1; D is unresolved. This CDR3 region has 13 residues. Between the trimmed V and J ends, which lost 1 base and 10 bases, there was a span of 11 bases. Germline V lookup: CDR1 LGHNA, CDR2 YNFKEQ. In DNA, the CDR3 is TGTGCCAGCAGCCAAGCTCCCCTGGGCGAGCAGTTCTTC. It yields the protein CASSQAPLGEQFF.

The sample holds one count of this clone. The V call is TRBV4-3, the J call TRBJ2-7; D is perhaps TRBD1 or TRBD2 (5 bases each). Germline V CDR1 and CDR2: LGHNA, YSLEER. The CDR3 sequence is 15 residues long. Trimming removed 4 bases at V and 3 bases at J, with 16 bases between. The CDR3 spells CASSPKVGTDYEQYF. The CDR3 DNA follows: TGCGCCAGCAGCCCAAAGGTCGGGACGGACTACGAGCAGTACTTC.

The chain uses TRBV5-1 and TRBJ2-3; 8 bases align to TRBD1. CDR3 length: 14 residues. The J segment lost 0 bases and the V segment lost 4 bases, leaving 1 base of the junction unmatched. Germline CDR1 SGHRS, CDR2 YFSETQ. The CDR3 spells CASSRDRSTDTQYF. DNA for the CDR3: TGCGCCAGCAGCCGGGACAGGAGCACAGATACGCAGTATTTT.

The chain uses TRBV7-9 and TRBJ2-7; D possibly corresponds to TRBD1 (6 bases). Per germline, CDR1 SEHNR and CDR2 FQNEAQ (reference sequence). The V end was cut by 5 bases, the J end by 4 bases, with 15 bases between. The CDR3 is made up of 14 amino acids. As DNA, the CDR3 is TGTGCCAGCAGCCGACAGGAGAAGTCATACGAGCAGTACTTC. Residues: CASSRQEKSYEQYF.

This chain connects TRBV10-3 to TRBJ2-1, with 9 bases aligning to TRBD2. The CDR3 totals 14 residues. Germline assignment: CDR1 ENHRY and CDR2 SYGVKD. Trimming took 9 bases from V and 5 from J; bases not matched to a gene: 8. For the CDR3, the DNA is TGTGCCATGGGGGGGCTAGCGGGAAACAATGAGCAGTTCTTC. Protein sequence: CAMGGLAGNNEQFF.